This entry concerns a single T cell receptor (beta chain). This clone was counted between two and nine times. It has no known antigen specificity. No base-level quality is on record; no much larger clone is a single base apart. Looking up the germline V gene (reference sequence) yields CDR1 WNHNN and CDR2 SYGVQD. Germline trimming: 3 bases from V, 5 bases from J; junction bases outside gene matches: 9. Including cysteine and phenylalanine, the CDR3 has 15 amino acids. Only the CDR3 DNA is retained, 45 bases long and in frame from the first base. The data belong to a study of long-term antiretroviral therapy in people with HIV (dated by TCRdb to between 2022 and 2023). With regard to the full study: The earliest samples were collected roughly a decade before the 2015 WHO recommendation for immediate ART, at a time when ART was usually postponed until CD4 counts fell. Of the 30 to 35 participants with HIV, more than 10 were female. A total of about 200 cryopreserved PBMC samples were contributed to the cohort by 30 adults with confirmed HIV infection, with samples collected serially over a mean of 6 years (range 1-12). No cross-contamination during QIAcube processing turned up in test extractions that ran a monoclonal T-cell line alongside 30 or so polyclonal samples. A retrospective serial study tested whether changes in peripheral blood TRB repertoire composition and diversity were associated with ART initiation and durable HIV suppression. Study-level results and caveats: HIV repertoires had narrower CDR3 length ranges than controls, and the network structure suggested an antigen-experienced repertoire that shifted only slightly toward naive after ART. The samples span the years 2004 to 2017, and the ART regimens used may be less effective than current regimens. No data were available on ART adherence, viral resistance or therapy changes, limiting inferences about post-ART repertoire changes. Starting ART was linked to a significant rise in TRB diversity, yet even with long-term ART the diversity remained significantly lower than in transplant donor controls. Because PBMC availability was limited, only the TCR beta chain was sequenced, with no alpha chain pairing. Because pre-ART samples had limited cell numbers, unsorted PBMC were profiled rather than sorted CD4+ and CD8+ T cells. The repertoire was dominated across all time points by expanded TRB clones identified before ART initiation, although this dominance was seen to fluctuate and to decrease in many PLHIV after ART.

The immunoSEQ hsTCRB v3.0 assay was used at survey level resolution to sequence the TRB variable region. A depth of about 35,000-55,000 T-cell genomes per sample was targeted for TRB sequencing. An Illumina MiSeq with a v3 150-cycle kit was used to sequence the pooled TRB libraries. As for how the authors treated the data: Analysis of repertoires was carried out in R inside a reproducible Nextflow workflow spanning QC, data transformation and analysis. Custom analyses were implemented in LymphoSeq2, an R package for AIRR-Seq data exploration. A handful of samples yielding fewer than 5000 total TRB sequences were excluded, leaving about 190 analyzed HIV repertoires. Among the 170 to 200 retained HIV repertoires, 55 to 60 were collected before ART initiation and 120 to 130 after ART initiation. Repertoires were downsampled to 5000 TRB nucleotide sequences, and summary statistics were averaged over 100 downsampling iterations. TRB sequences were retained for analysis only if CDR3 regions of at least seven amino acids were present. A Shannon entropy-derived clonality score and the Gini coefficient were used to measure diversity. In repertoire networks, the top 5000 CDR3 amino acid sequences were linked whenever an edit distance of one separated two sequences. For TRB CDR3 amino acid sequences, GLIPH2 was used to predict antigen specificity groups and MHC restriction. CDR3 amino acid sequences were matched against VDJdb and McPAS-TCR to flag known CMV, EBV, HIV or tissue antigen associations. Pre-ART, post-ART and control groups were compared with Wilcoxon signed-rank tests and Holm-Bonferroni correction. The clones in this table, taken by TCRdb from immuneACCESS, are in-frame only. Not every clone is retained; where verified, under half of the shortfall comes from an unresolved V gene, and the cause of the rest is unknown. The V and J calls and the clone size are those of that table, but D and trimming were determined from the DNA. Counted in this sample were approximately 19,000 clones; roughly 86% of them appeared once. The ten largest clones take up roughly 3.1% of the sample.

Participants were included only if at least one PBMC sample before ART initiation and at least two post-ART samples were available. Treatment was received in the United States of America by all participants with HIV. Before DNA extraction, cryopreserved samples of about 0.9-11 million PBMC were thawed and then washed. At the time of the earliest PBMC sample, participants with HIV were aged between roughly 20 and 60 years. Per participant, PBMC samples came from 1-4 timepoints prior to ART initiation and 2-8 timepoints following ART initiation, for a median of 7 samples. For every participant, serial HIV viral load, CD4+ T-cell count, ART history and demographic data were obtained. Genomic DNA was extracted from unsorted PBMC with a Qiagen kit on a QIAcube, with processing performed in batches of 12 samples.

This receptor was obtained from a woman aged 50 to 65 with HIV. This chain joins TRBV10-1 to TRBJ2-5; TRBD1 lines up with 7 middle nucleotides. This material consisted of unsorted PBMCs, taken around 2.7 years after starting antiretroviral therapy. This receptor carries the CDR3 CASSDWDRRFETQYF. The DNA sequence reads TGCGCCAGCAGTGATTGGGACAGACGATTTGAGACCCAGTACTTC.